This passage covers 14 T cell receptor beta chains from one sample sequenced in a study of T cell repertoires in cytomegalovirus infection. TCRdb itself ran the reads through MiXCR, one entry per CDR3 protein. In the table there are nearly 650,000 distinct CDR3 sequences, 24% of which are singletons. The sample comprised CD8+ T cells from PBMCs. The receptors stem from a human donor in good health (CMV status not recorded). Some clones in this sample may be carry-over from other donors' samples.

This clonotype showed up just a few times. The chain couples TRBV4-1 to TRBJ2-2; D might be TRBD1 (6 bases). CDR1 is MGHRA, CDR2 YSYEKL, per germline. Trimming cost V 1 base and J 5 bases, with 11 bases left between them. There are 15 residues in the CDR3. This chain's CDR3 is CASSQVHRDTGELFF. DNA of the CDR3: TGCGCCAGCAGCCAAGTCCACAGGGATACCGGGGAGCTGTTTTTT.

The chain combines TRBV23-1 with TRBJ2-7, with D possibly matching TRBD1 (6 bases). TRBV23-1 counts as an open reading frame of uncertain function. The CDR3 sequence is 15 residues long. V was shortened by 8 bases and J by 1 base, with 18 bases between the two germline ends. CDR3 sequence reads: CASVTQGPLSYEQYF. CDR3 nucleotides: TGCGCCAGCGTTACCCAGGGGCCGCTTTCCTACGAGCAGTACTTC.

The chain has TRBV20-1 and TRBJ1-3, with D unclear. The CDR3 spans 13 residues. V lost 5 bases, J lost 4 bases, and 12 bases lay in between. From germline, CDR1 is DFQATT and CDR2 SNEGSKA (reference sequence). CDR3 protein: CSAPDDLGNTIYF. Written as DNA, the CDR3 is TGCAGTGCTCCTGACGACTTGGGAAACACCATATATTTT.

This clonotype was found many times. CDR3 sequence: CSARDEGSGLARETQYF. CDR3 in DNA: TGCAGTGCTAGAGATGAGGGTAGCGGGTTAGCCCGAGAGACCCAGTACTTC. This chain connects TRBV20-1 to TRBJ2-5; 7 bases map to TRBD2. Germline trimming cut 0 bases from V and 4 bases from J; bases unmatched to any gene: 14. This CDR3 contains 17 residues. Germline CDR1 reads DFQATT; CDR2 reads SNEGSKA (reference sequence).

This clonotype was seen ten or more times. The V call is TRBV19, the J call TRBJ2-1; TRBD1 might be the D (5 bases). Trimming pared 4 bases from V and 0 bases from J, leaving 10 bases between. Germline V gene lookup returns CDR1 LNHDA and CDR2 SQIVND (reference sequence). This CDR3 region has 15 residues. CDR3 region: CASSKTDFSYNEQFF. The CDR3 nucleotides are TGTGCCAGTAGTAAGACAGACTTCTCCTACAATGAGCAGTTCTTC.

The V call is TRBV4-1, the J call TRBJ1-2, with D unresolved. CDR1 is MGHRA, CDR2 YSYEKL, per germline. Trimming removed 0 bases at V and 0 bases at J, with 11 bases between. This CDR3 is 16 amino acids long. The CDR3 protein is CASSQEGRATNYGYTF. For the CDR3, the DNA is TGCGCCAGCAGCCAAGAGGGCCGTGCAACTAACTATGGCTACACCTTC.

In its sample, this clonotype was seen many times. The rearrangement links TRBV28 to TRBJ2-1; TRBD1 aligns across 10 bases. Germline trimming cut 4 bases from V and 4 bases from J; bases unmatched to any gene: 10. CDR1 and CDR2 (germline): MDHEN, SYDVKM. The CDR3 runs 17 residues. The CDR3 loop reads CASSSLRQGALYNEQFF. The CDR3 DNA reads TGTGCCAGCAGTTCCCTCAGACAGGGGGCGCTTTACAATGAGCAGTTCTTC. Filled out from reference TRBV28 and TRBJ2-1, the complete variable domain reads DVKVTQSSRYLVKRTGEKVFLECVQDMDHENMFWYRQDPGLGLRLIYFSYDVKMKEKGDIPEGYSVSREKKERFSLILESASTNQTSMYLCASSSLRQGALYNEQFFGPGTRLTVL.

The CDR3 DNA reads TGCGCCAGCAGGGGAGGGGGTTACTACAATGAGCAGTTCTTC. This gives the protein CASRGGGYYNEQFF. V is TRBV5-1 and J is TRBJ2-1, with D perhaps TRBD2 (7 bases). The CDR3 totals 14 residues. Germline CDR1 SGHRS, CDR2 YFSETQ. V shed 5 bases and J shed 3 bases, with 12 bases lying between them.

In this sample, this clonotype turned up once. J is TRBJ1-5 and V is TRBV20-1, with D possibly matching TRBD1 (6 bases). The length of the CDR3 is 16 residues. CDR1 is DFQATT, CDR2 SNEGSKA, per germline (reference sequence). Trimming removed 3 bases from V and 0 bases from J, with 15 bases in between. CDR3 DNA sequence: TGCAGTGCTAGCACCCAGGGGTACGGTAGCAATCAGCCCCAGCATTTT. Amino acid sequence: CSASTQGYGSNQPQHF.

The chain joins TRBV14 to TRBJ1-2; weak D call: TRBD1 (5 bases). Trimming stripped 2 bases from V and 8 bases from J, with 12 bases between. Per germline, CDR1 SGHDN and CDR2 FVKESK. CDR3 size: 13 residues. The CDR3 DNA sequence: TGTGCCAGCAGCCAATCTATCCGGGACGGCTACACCTTC. This gives the protein CASSQSIRDGYTF.

This clonotype was counted a few times. This chain uses TRBV6-1 with TRBJ2-5, with D possibly being TRBD2 (6 bases). Trimming pared 7 bases from V and 4 bases from J, leaving 16 bases between. Germline V gene data show CDR1 as MNHNS and CDR2 as SASEGT. This CDR3 is built from 14 residues. The CDR3 nucleotides read TGTGCCAGCACCCTAGGGTGGAGGGGAGAGACCCAGTACTTC. It encodes CASTLGWRGETQYF.

This clonotype was observed many times. The junction and the germline gene differ at one end; a read error may be behind it. The chain uses TRBV7-6 and TRBJ2-7; tentative D call: TRBD2 (5 bases). The germline CDR1 and CDR2 sequences are SGHVS and FNYEAQ. CDR3 size: 13 residues. The CDR3 sequence: CASSLGPVGSSWF. The CDR3 DNA is TGTGCCAGCAGCTTAGGCCCCGTAGGGAGCAGTTGGTTC.

Notes on this clonotype: A clone one base away is much larger, so this may be a read error. The V call is TRBV11-2, the J call TRBJ2-1; D possibly corresponds to TRBD1 (5 bases). Germline assignment: CDR1 SGHAT and CDR2 FQNNGV. Deletions cut 6 bases from V and 8 bases from J, with 23 bases between. CDR3 length: 16 amino acids. The CDR3 spells CASSRTRALGWDEQFF. The CDR3 DNA reads TGTGCCAGCAGTCGCACCAGGGCCCTCGGCTGGGATGAGCAGTTCTTC.

Only one count was recorded for this clonotype. The chain uses TRBV29-1 and TRBJ2-3; D gene uncertain. The V and J ends lost 6 bases and 0 bases respectively, with 7 bases between them. CDR3 length: 12 residues. Germline V CDR1 and CDR2: SQVTM, ANQGSEA. For the CDR3, the DNA is TGCAGCGTCCCTTTGAGCACAGATACGCAGTATTTT. Translation gives CSVPLSTDTQYF.